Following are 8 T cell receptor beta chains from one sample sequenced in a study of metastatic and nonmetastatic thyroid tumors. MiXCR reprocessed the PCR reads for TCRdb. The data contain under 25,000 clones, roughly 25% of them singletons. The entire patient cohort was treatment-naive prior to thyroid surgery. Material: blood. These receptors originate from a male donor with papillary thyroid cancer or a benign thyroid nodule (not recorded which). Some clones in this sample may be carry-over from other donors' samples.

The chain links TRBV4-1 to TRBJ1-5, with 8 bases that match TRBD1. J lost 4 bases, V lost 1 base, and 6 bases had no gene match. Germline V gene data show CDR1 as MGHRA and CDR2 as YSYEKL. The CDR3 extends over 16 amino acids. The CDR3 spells CASSQAPGTGNQPQHF. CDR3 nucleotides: TGCGCCAGCAGCCAAGCCCCCGGGACAGGTAATCAGCCCCAGCATTTT.

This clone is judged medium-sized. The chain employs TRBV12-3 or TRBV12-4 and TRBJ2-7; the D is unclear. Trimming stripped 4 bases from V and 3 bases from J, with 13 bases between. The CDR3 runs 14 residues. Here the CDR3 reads CASSSLVTIYEQYF. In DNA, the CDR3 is TGTGCCAGCAGTTCCTTGGTCACCATCTACGAGCAGTACTTC.

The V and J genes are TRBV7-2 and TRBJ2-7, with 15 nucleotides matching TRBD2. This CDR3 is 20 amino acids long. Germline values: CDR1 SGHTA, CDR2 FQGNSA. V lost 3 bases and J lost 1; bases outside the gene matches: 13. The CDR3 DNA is TGTGCCAGCAGCTTCCCCCCCGGGACTAGCGGGAGGTCGGGTTCCTACGAGCAGTACTTC. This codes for CASSFPPGTSGRSGSYEQYF.

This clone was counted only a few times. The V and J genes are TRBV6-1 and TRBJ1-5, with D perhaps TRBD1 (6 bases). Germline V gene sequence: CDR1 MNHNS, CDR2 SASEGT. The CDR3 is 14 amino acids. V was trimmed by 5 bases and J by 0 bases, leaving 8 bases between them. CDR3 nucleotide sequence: TGTGCCAGCAGTCGGACAGTTAGCAATCAGCCCCAGCATTTT. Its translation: CASSRTVSNQPQHF.

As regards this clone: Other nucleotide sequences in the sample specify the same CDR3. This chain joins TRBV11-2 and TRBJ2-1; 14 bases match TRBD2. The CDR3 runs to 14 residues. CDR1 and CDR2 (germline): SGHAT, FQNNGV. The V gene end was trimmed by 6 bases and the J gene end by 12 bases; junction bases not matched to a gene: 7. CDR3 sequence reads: CASRGTSGGGGQFF. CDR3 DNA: TGTGCCAGCAGAGGGACTAGCGGGGGAGGTGGGCAGTTCTTC.

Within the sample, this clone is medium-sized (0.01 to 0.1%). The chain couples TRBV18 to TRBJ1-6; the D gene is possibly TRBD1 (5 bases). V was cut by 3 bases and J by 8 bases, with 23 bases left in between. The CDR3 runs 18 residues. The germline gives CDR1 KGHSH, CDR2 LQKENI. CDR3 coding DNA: TGTGCCAGCTCACCCCTCGCACCACGGGCCGGGACTGATTCACCCCTCCACTTT. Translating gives CASSPLAPRAGTDSPLHF.

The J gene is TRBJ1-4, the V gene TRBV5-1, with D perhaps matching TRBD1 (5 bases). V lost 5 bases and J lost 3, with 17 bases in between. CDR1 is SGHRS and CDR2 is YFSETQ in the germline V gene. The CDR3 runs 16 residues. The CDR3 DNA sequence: TGCGCCAGCAGACAGAACCTAGGGGTCCCTAATGAAAAACTGTTTTTT. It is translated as CASRQNLGVPNEKLFF. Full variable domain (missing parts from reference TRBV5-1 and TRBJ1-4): KAGVTQTPRYLIKTRGQQVTLSCSPISGHRSVSWYQQTPGQGLQFLFEYFSETQRNKGNFPGRFSGRQFSNSRSEMNVSTLELGDSALYLCASRQNLGVPNEKLFFGSGTQLSVL.

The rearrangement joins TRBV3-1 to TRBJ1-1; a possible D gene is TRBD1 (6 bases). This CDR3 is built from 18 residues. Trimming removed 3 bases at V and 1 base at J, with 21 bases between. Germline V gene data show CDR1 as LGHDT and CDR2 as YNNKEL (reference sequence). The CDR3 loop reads CASSQDPGVEYWNTEAFF. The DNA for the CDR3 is TGTGCCAGCAGCCAGGATCCAGGGGTCGAGTATTGGAACACTGAAGCTTTCTTT. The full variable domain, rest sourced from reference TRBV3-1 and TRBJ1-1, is DTAVSQTPKYLVTQMGNDKSIKCEQNLGHDTMYWYKQDSKKFLKIMFSYNNKELIINETVPNRFSPKSPDKAHLNLHINSLELGDSAVYFCASSQDPGVEYWNTEAFFGQGTRLTVV.